The next 27 T cell receptor beta chains were all read from a single sample in a study of cytomegalovirus exposure and HLA in healthy donors. The PCR employed 60 Vbeta primers together with 13 Jbeta primers. The repertoire was sequenced with immunoSEQ multiplex PCR; TCRdb's copy has only in-frame clones and lacks some. The data contain about 130,000 clones, roughly four fifths of them singletons. Specimen: PBMCs. These TCRs come from a woman in her 50s in good health and CMV-seropositive.

Only one count was recorded for this clone. The chain links TRBV9 to TRBJ2-4; 10 bases agree with TRBD2. The CDR3 runs to 18 residues. Germline CDR1 reads SGDLS; CDR2 reads YYNGEE. V lost 0 bases, J lost 0 bases, and 6 bases stayed unmatched. The DNA for the CDR3 is TGTGCCAGCAGCGTAGAGGCTAGCGGGGGCTTAGCCAAAAACATTCAGTACTTC. It yields the protein CASSVEASGGLAKNIQYF.

The genes are TRBV28 and TRBJ1-3; no clear D gene. Between the trimmed V and J ends, which lost 6 bases and 0 bases, there was a span of 3 bases. This CDR3 spans 12 amino acids. Germline V gives CDR1 MDHEN, CDR2 SYDVKM. CDR3 in amino acids: CASRHSGNTIYF. In nucleotides, the CDR3 is TGTGCCAGCAGACACTCTGGAAACACCATATATTTT.

This rearrangement joins TRBV18 to TRBJ2-7; possible D gene TRBD1, 5 bases. CDR3 size: 14 residues. V dropped 6 bases and J dropped 3 bases, with 15 bases sitting between them. Germline CDR1 and CDR2: KGHSH and LQKENI. The CDR3 spells CASSRTRDSYEQYF. DNA of the CDR3: TGTGCCAGCTCTCGAACGCGCGACAGCTACGAGCAGTACTTC.

The genes are TRBV28 and TRBJ2-5; 7 bases are shared with TRBD2. The V gene end was trimmed by 5 bases and the J gene end by 5 bases; junction bases not matched to a gene: 11. The germline V gene has CDR1 MDHEN and CDR2 SYDVKM. The CDR3 extends over 15 amino acids. DNA of the CDR3: TGTGCCAGCAGTCCGACTAGCTCCCGCTGGGAGACCCAGTACTTC. Its protein product is CASSPTSSRWETQYF.

CDR3 nucleotides: TGCAGCGTTGCCGTAGGACTAGCAGGGGAGACCCAGTACTTC. It yields the protein CSVAVGLAGETQYF. The rearrangement links TRBV29-1 to TRBJ2-5; 8 nucleotides align to TRBD2. After removal of 4 bases from V and 5 bases from J, the junction contained 9 bases not matched to a gene. This CDR3 region has 14 residues. Looked up from germline, CDR1 is SQVTM and CDR2 is ANQGSEA. Full variable domain (missing parts from reference TRBV29-1 and TRBJ2-5): SAVISQKPSRDICQRGTSLTIQCQVDSQVTMMFWYRQQPGQSLTLIATANQGSEATYESGFVIDKFPISRPNLTFSTLTVSNMSPEDSSIYLCSVAVGLAGETQYFGPGTRLLVL.

The rearrangement joins TRBV7-3 to TRBJ1-1; no definite D call. Trimming took 3 bases from V and 0 from J, leaving 11 bases between them. The CDR3 length is 15 residues. Per germline, CDR1 SGHTA and CDR2 FQGTGA. The CDR3 nucleotides read TGTGCCAGCAGCTTGAGTCGGGGAGTGAACACTGAAGCTTTCTTT. Its protein is CASSLSRGVNTEAFF. The whole variable domain, remainder taken from reference TRBV7-3 and TRBJ1-1, is GAGVSQTPSNKVTEKGKYVELRCDPISGHTALYWYRQSLGQGPEFLIYFQGTGAADDSGLPNDRFFAVRPEGSVSTLKIQRTERGDSAVYLCASSLSRGVNTEAFFGQGTRLTVV.

The V gene is TRBV4-1, the J gene TRBJ1-2; D is undetermined. The germline V gene has CDR1 MGHRA and CDR2 YSYEKL. CDR3 size: 13 residues. Between the trimmed V and J ends, which lost 0 bases and 5 bases, there was a span of 7 bases. CDR3 in DNA: TGCGCCAGCAGCCAAGATACGGGGTATGGCTACACCTTC. As protein: CASSQDTGYGYTF.

The gene calls are TRBV5-1 and TRBJ2-6; D is possibly TRBD1 (5 bases). The CDR3 extends over 15 amino acids. Germline loops: CDR1 SGHRS, CDR2 YFSETQ. Trimming left V 4 bases short and J 4 bases short, with 12 bases between. The CDR3 nucleotides are TGCGCCAGCAGCCCAGGGTCGCCGGGGGCCAACGTCCTGACTTTC. It yields the protein CASSPGSPGANVLTF.

This chain connects TRBV18 to TRBJ2-7, with 10 bases aligning to TRBD2. V trimming: 2 bases; J trimming: 6 bases; junction bases outside the gene matches: 7. Germline-derived CDR1 and CDR2 are KGHSH and LQKENI. This CDR3 spans 15 amino acids. DNA of the CDR3: TGTGCCAGCTCACCAACAAGCGGGGGGGCCTCCGAGCAGTACTTC. It translates to CASSPTSGGASEQYF.

The chain carries TRBV6-4 and TRBJ2-7; D unclear. The length of the CDR3 is 11 residues. V dropped 7 bases and J dropped 2 bases, with 6 bases sitting between them. Germline V gene data show CDR1 as MRHNA and CDR2 as SNTAGT. The CDR3 protein is CASIVAYEQYF. CDR3 DNA sequence: TGTGCCAGCATTGTAGCCTACGAGCAGTACTTC.

The gene calls are TRBV14 and TRBJ2-1, with 8 bases aligning to TRBD1. Per germline, CDR1 SGHDN and CDR2 FVKESK. This CDR3 has 17 amino acids. J was trimmed by 2 bases and V by 0 bases; bases with no gene match: 6. The CDR3 region is CASSQEEDRDPYNEQFF. The CDR3 DNA sequence: TGTGCCAGCAGCCAAGAGGAGGACAGGGACCCCTACAATGAGCAGTTCTTC.

The rearrangement links TRBV5-1 to TRBJ2-3, with 9 positions matching TRBD2. Germline V gives CDR1 SGHRS, CDR2 YFSETQ. V lost 5 bases to trimming and J lost 0 bases; unmatched junction nucleotides: 4. This CDR3 has 15 residues. CDR3 sequence reads: CASRGRGGSTDTQYF. In nucleotides, the CDR3 is TGCGCCAGCAGAGGGCGGGGGGGAAGCACAGATACGCAGTATTTT.

The rearrangement links TRBV19 to TRBJ2-5, with 11 bases matching TRBD2. The junction had 4 bases not matched to a gene; V was cut back by 2 bases and J by 5 bases. Germline V CDR1 and CDR2: LNHDA, SQIVND (reference sequence). The length of the CDR3 is 15 residues. CDR3 bases: TGTGCCAGTAGTATAACTAGCGGGGGTGTGGAGACCCAGTACTTC. As protein: CASSITSGGVETQYF. The whole variable domain, remainder taken from reference TRBV19 and TRBJ2-5, is DGGITQSPKYLFRKEGQNVTLSCEQNLNHDAMYWYRQDPGQGLRLIYYSQIVNDFQKGDIAEGYSVSREKKESFPLTVTSAQKNPTAFYLCASSITSGGVETQYFGPGTRLLVL.

V and J are TRBV7-3 and TRBJ1-1; tentative D call: TRBD1 (5 bases). The CDR3 totals 14 residues. V was cut by 2 bases and J by 1 base, with 8 bases left in between. Germline V lookup: CDR1 SGHTA, CDR2 FQGTGA. CDR3: CASSLGGGNTEAFF. The CDR3, as DNA: TGTGCCAGCAGCTTAGGGGGGGGGAACACTGAAGCTTTCTTT.

The chain carries TRBV20-1 and TRBJ2-1; TRBD2 matches at 7 bases. The germline V gene encodes CDR1 DFQATT and CDR2 SNEGSKA (reference sequence). J gave up 8 bases and V 3 bases, and 1 base lay outside the gene matches. This CDR3 has 11 residues. The CDR3 nucleotides read TGCAGTGCTAGTGGGAGGGATGAGCAGTTCTTC. Translating gives CSASGRDEQFF.

This chain links TRBV19 with TRBJ2-7; D is perhaps TRBD2 (5 bases). The CDR3 length is 15 residues. Germline V CDR1 and CDR2: LNHDA, SQIVND (reference sequence). Trimming took off 3 bases at V and 1 base at J, with 13 bases between the two ends. Written as DNA, the CDR3 is TGTGCCAGTAGTATCAATATCACGGGGTCCTACGAGCAGTACTTC. Encoded protein: CASSINITGSYEQYF. Full variable domain (missing parts from reference TRBV19 and TRBJ2-7): DGGITQSPKYLFRKEGQNVTLSCEQNLNHDAMYWYRQDPGQGLRLIYYSQIVNDFQKGDIAEGYSVSREKKESFPLTVTSAQKNPTAFYLCASSINITGSYEQYFGPGTRLTVT.

Concerning this clone itself: Germline is not matched at one junction end, which may reflect a read error. The CDR3 coding sequence is TGTTCCAGCAGTATACAGGGCGGCTCCTACAATGAGCAGTTCTTC. The encoded protein is CSSSIQGGSYNEQFF. The chain has TRBV7-9 and TRBJ2-1, with D possibly matching TRBD1 (6 bases). The CDR3 contains 15 residues. CDR1 SEHNR and CDR2 FQNEAQ come from the germline V gene (reference sequence).

The rearrangement joins TRBV6-1 to TRBJ1-6, with a possible D match to TRBD1 (6 bases). CDR1 and CDR2 (germline): MNHNS, SASEGT. CDR3 size: 13 residues. V lost 6 bases, J lost 9 bases, and 12 bases lay in between. The CDR3 coding sequence is TGTGCCAGCAGGCGGACAGAAACTTCACCCCTCCACTTT. This sequence encodes CASRRTETSPLHF.

The chain employs TRBV14 and TRBJ1-6, with D unresolved. Germline assignment: CDR1 SGHDN and CDR2 FVKESK. The CDR3 has 13 amino acids. Deletions cut 4 bases from V and 7 bases from J, with 8 bases between. Written as DNA, the CDR3 is TGTGCCAGCAGCCGGGCCCTCAATTCACCCCTCCACTTT. Translated: CASSRALNSPLHF.

This clone has just one count. The chain is built from TRBV11-2 and TRBJ1-4; 10 nucleotides agree with TRBD1. CDR1 is SGHAT, CDR2 FQNNGV, per germline. With 4 bases clipped from V and 5 bases from J, the junction kept 4 bases outside the gene matches. The CDR3 consists of 15 residues. Here the CDR3 reads CASSSGQGKNEKLFF. CDR3 DNA sequence: TGTGCCAGCAGCTCGGGACAGGGGAAAAATGAAAAACTGTTTTTT.

CDR3 DNA: TGTGCCAGCAGCTTTGGGACAGGGACACTGTTTTTT. It encodes CASSFGTGTLFF. The chain has TRBV5-6 and TRBJ1-4; TRBD1 matches 9 bases. The V gene end was trimmed by 2 bases and the J gene end by 13 bases; junction bases not matched to a gene: 3. Germline lookup yields CDR1 SGHDT and CDR2 YYEEEE. The CDR3 has 12 amino acids.

This chain connects TRBV7-6 to TRBJ2-3; 14 bases are shared with TRBD2. CDR1 is SGHVS, CDR2 FNYEAQ, per germline. This CDR3 contains 18 residues. V shed 1 base and J 8 bases; nucleotides not matched to a gene: 11. The CDR3 DNA reads as TGTGCCAGCAGCTTAGAATCCCGATCGACTAGCGGGGGGGGTACGCAGTATTTT. Amino acids: CASSLESRSTSGGGTQYF.

This rearrangement joins TRBV25-1 to TRBJ2-1; 7 nucleotides line up with TRBD1. The ends lost 3 bases at V and 6 bases at J; junction bases unmatched: 14. The germline gives CDR1 MGHDK, CDR2 SYGVNS. This CDR3 is 17 amino acids long. The CDR3 region is CASSDYTRGGRRNEQFF. Here the CDR3 DNA reads TGTGCCAGCAGTGATTATACCAGAGGGGGCCGCCGCAATGAGCAGTTCTTC.

The J gene is TRBJ1-2, the V gene TRBV5-4, with no clear D. The germline V gene encodes CDR1 SGHNT and CDR2 YYREEE (reference sequence). V lost 4 bases and J lost 6, with 13 bases in between. The CDR3 runs 13 residues. The CDR3 sequence is CASSPPVGHGYTF. The DNA of the CDR3 is TGTGCCAGCAGCCCGCCGGTGGGCCATGGCTACACCTTC.

A single count supports this clone. This chain connects TRBV6-5 to TRBJ1-6, with D possibly TRBD1 on 6 matching bases. The germline V gene encodes CDR1 MNHEY and CDR2 SVGAGI. This CDR3 comprises 14 residues. Deletions cut 5 bases from V and 4 bases from J, with 9 bases between. In DNA, the CDR3 is TGTGCCAGCAGTGACAGGATTTATAATTCACCCCTCCACTTT. The encoded protein is CASSDRIYNSPLHF.

The genes are TRBV11-2 and TRBJ1-6; D is undetermined. The length of the CDR3 is 12 residues. CDR1 is SGHAT, CDR2 FQNNGV, per germline. V was shortened by 2 bases and J by 9 bases, with 5 bases between the two germline ends. This chain's CDR3 is CASSLSVSPLHF. The CDR3 DNA is TGTGCCAGCAGCTTATCCGTTTCACCCCTCCACTTT. Supplemented by reference TRBV11-2 and TRBJ1-6, the full variable domain reads EAGVAQSPRYKIIEKRQSVAFWCNPISGHATLYWYQQILGQGPKLLIQFQNNGVVDDSQLPKDRFSAERLKGVDSTLKIQPAKLEDSAVYLCASSLSVSPLHFGNGTRLTVT.

The chain uses TRBV11-1 and TRBJ1-2; D is ambiguous. V lost 3 bases to trimming and J lost 7 bases, with 15 bases between them. The length of the CDR3 is 14 residues. The V gene's germline CDR1 is SGHAT and CDR2 FQDESV (reference sequence). In DNA form, the CDR3 reads TGTGCCAGCAGCTTGAACTCGAGGTTGAGTGGCTACACCTTC. The encoded protein is CASSLNSRLSGYTF.